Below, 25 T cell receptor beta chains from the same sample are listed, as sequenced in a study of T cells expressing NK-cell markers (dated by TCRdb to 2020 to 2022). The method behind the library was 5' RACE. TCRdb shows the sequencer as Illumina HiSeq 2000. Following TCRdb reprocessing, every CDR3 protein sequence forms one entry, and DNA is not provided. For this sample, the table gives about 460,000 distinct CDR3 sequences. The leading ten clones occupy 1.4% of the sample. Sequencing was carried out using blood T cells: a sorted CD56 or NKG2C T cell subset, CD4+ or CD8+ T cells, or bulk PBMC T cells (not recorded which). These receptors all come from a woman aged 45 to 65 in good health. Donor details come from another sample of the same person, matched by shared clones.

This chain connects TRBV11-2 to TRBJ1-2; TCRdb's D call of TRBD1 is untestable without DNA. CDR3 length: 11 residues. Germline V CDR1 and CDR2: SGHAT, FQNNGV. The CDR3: CASSSRTGANF.

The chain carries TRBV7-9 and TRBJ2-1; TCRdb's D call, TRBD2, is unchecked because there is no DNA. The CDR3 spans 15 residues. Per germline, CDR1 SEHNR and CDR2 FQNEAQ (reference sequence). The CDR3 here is CASSFNAGGHDEQFF.

This CDR3 reads CASSATSGLAGVDEQFF. This chain links TRBV5-1 with TRBJ2-1; TCRdb indicates TRBD2, and absent DNA this call remains unverified. This CDR3 comprises 17 residues. CDR1 and CDR2 from the germline V gene are SGHRS and YFSETQ.

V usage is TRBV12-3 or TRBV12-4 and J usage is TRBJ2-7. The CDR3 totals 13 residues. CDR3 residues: CASQQTLSYEQYF.

The CDR3 sequence: CASSPRERYTGELFF. The chain uses TRBV7-6 and TRBJ2-2; the TRBD1 assignment by TCRdb is unverifiable without DNA. The length of the CDR3 is 15 residues. Germline lookup yields CDR1 SGHVS and CDR2 FNYEAQ. The full variable domain, in which reference TRBV7-6 and TRBJ2-2 provide the parts outside the CDR3, is GAGVSQSPRYKVTKRGQDVALRCDPISGHVSLYWYRQALGQGPEFLTYFNYEAQQDKSGLPNDRFSAERPEGSISTLTIQRTEQRDSAMYRCASSPRERYTGELFFGEGSRLTVL.

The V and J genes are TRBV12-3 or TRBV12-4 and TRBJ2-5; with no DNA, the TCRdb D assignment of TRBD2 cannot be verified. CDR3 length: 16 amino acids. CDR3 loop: CASSWGRASGGETQYF.

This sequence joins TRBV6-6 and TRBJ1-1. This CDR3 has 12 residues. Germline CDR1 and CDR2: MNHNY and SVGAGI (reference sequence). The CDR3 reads CASLWGNTEAFF.

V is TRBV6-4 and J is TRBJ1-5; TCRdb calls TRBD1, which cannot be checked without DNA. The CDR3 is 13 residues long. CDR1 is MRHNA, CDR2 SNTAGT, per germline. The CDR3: CASSQGNNQPQHF.

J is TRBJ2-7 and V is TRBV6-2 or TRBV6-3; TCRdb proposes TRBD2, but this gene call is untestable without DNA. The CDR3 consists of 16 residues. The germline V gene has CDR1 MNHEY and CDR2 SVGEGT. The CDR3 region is CASRLGTSGRTYEQYF.

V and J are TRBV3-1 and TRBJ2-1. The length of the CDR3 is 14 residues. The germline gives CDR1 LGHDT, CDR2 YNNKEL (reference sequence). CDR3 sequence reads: CASSQVGAYNEQFF.

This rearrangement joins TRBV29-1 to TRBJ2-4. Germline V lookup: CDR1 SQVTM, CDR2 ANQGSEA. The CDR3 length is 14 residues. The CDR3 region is CSVIFGAAKNIQYF.

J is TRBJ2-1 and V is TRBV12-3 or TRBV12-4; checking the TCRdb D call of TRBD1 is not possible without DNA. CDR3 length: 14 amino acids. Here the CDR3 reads CASGGTVPYNEQFF.

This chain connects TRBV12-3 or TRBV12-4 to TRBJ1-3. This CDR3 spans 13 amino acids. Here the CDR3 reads CASSLSVLDTIYF.

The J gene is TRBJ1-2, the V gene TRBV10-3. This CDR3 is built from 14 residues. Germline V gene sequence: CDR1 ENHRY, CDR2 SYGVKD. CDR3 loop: CAIRNDGQVDGYTF.

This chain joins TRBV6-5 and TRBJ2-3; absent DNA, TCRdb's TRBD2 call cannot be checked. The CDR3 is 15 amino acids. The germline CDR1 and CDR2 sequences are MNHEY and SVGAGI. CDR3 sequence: CASSRLAGDPNTQYF.

CDR3 sequence reads: CASRGGRDRNQPQHF. This chain uses TRBV7-8 with TRBJ1-5. Germline V CDR1 and CDR2: SGHVS, FQNEAQ. This CDR3 comprises 15 residues.

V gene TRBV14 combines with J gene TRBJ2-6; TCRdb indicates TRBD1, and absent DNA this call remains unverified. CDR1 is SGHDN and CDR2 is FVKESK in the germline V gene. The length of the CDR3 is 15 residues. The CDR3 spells CASSQVGAGANVLTF.

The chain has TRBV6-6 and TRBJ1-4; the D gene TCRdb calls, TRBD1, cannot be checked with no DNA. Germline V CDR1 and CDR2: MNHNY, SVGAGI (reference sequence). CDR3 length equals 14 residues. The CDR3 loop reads CASSQRQGGEKLFF.

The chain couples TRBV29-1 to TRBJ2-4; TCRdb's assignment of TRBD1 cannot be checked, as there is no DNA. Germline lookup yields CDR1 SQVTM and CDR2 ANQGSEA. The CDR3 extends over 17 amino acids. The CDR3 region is CSASRGWGLGAKNIQYF. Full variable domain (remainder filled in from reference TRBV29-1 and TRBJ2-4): SAVISQKPSRDICQRGTSLTIQCQVDSQVTMMFWYRQQPGQSLTLIATANQGSEATYESGFVIDKFPISRPNLTFSTLTVSNMSPEDSSIYLCSASRGWGLGAKNIQYFGAGTRLSVL.

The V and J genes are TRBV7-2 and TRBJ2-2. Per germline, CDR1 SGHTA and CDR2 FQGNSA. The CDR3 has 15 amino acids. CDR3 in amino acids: CASSLRRPNTGELFF.

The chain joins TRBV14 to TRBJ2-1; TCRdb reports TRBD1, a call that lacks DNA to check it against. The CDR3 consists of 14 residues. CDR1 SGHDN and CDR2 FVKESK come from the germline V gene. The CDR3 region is CASSQLQGINEQFF.

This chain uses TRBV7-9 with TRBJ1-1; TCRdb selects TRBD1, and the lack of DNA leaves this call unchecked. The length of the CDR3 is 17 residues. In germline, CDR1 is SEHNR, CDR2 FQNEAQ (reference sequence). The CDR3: CASSFGGQGADGTEAFF.

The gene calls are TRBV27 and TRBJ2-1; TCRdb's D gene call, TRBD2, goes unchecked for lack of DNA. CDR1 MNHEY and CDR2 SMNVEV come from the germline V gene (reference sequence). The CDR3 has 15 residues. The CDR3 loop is CASSSSGFLYNEQFF.

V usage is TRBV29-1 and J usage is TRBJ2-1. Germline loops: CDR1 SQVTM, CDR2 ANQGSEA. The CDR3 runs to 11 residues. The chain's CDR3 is CSARLGNEQFF.

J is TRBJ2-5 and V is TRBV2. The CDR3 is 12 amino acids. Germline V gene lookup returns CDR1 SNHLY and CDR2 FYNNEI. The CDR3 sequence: CASSWQVQDQYF.